This T cell receptor beta chain was documented in a study of blood T cells in healthy people across ages. Then a second PCR, running about 6 to 11 cycles, was carried out with a sample-barcoded 5' primer and a J-beta primer mix. MiXCR, applied by TCRdb to the 5' RACE reads, yields one record per CDR3 protein. Altogether approximately 780,000 distinct CDR3 sequences are present, roughly 25% being singletons, with the ten largest covering about 3%. This clonotype was seen a handful of times. This CDR3 spans 12 amino acids. CDR1 is ENHRY, CDR2 SYGVKD, per germline. The sample was also reused in another study, on T cells of mothers and their children. In that study: In cDNA synthesis, all of the extracted RNA was used at around 1.4 ug per 15 ul.

The chain joins TRBV10-3 to TRBJ2-5; D is ambiguous. The end of the DNA fits TRBJ2-7 better, so the J call may be wrong. The sequencing sample was made of blood. The TCR comes from a boy between 10 and 17 years old in good health. In DNA, the CDR3 is TGTGCCATCAGTGAGTCGTTCGGCGAGCAGTACTTC. Protein: CAISESFGEQYF.